These 21 T cell receptor beta chains share one sample of origin, sequenced in a study of cytomegalovirus exposure and HLA in healthy donors. Use of 60 Vbeta and 13 Jbeta primers characterized the PCR. The data were produced by immunoSEQ multiplex PCR, yet TCRdb's version contains in-frame clones alone and is incomplete. The table includes about 160,000 clones, roughly 84% detected once. The sample consisted of PBMCs. These receptors came from a man between 18 and 35 years old in good health and CMV-seropositive.

A few counts support this clone. The V call is TRBV21-1, the J call TRBJ2-5; TRBD1, the table's D call, lacks a check against the DNA. TRBV21-1 is given as a pseudogene. The CDR3 loop spans 12 amino acids. The chain's CDR3 is CASSGQGETQYF. The CDR3 DNA is TGTGCCAGCAGCGGACAGGGAGAGACCCAGTACTTC.

The gene calls are TRBV4-1 and TRBJ2-1, with 8 bases aligning to TRBD2. The V gene's germline CDR1 is MGHRA and CDR2 YSYEKL. The CDR3 extends over 15 amino acids. The junction had 7 bases not matched to a gene; V was cut back by 4 bases and J by 5 bases. CDR3 in amino acids: CASSPRTSRDNEQFF. The DNA of the CDR3 is TGCGCCAGCAGCCCTCGGACTAGCCGCGACAATGAGCAGTTCTTC.

This clone was detected once. The V call is TRBV29-1, the J call TRBJ1-2; D gene unclear. CDR3 length: 12 residues. Germline-derived CDR1 and CDR2 are SQVTM and ANQGSEA. Trimming took off 3 bases at V and 5 bases at J, with 10 bases between the two ends. The CDR3 region is CSVESARYGYTF. In DNA, the CDR3 is TGCAGCGTTGAGTCTGCGAGGTATGGCTACACCTTC.

The CDR3 reads CASSDGSMTEAFF. CDR3 coding DNA: TGTGCCAGCAGTGATGGGAGTATGACTGAAGCTTTCTTT. The rearrangement links TRBV6-5 to TRBJ1-1, with unresolved D. Germline CDR1 reads MNHEY; CDR2 reads SVGAGI. V lost 5 bases and J lost 5, with 12 bases in between. The CDR3 loop spans 13 amino acids.

The chain has TRBV4-2 and TRBJ1-2; 8 bases are a match to TRBD1. The germline V gene encodes CDR1 LGHNA and CDR2 YNFKEQ. This CDR3 is 17 amino acids long. V gave up 3 bases and J gave up 0 bases; unmatched junction bases: 9. The DNA of the CDR3 is TGTGCCAGCAGCCATGAGTATGACAGGGGATCTAACTATGGCTACACCTTC. Its translation: CASSHEYDRGSNYGYTF.

This sequence joins TRBV9 and TRBJ1-2; D might be TRBD1 (5 bases). This CDR3 is built from 16 residues. Per germline, CDR1 SGDLS and CDR2 YYNGEE. The V and J ends lost 5 bases and 2 bases respectively, with 19 bases between them. The CDR3 DNA is TGTGCCAGCAGGGGAATGGGGCATAATGAAAACTATGGCTACACCTTC. Amino acid sequence: CASRGMGHNENYGYTF.

J is TRBJ1-6 and V is TRBV5-6, with D tentatively TRBD1 (6 bases). Germline V gene data show CDR1 as SGHDT and CDR2 as YYEEEE. The CDR3 is 15 amino acids. V was clipped by 2 bases and J by 8 bases, with 14 bases between them. CDR3 sequence (DNA): TGTGCCAGCAGCTTAGGTAGGAAGGGGGATTCACCCCTCCACTTT. Residues: CASSLGRKGDSPLHF.

The genes are TRBV5-6 and TRBJ1-3; 8 nucleotides agree with TRBD1. The CDR3 is made up of 16 amino acids. V lost 2 bases and J lost 3; bases outside the gene matches: 7. Looked up from germline, CDR1 is SGHDT and CDR2 is YYEEEE. This CDR3 reads CASSFGTGTRGNTIYF. In DNA, the CDR3 is TGTGCCAGCAGCTTCGGGACAGGCACGCGTGGAAACACCATATATTTT.

This rearrangement joins TRBV6-4 to TRBJ1-5; tentatively, D is TRBD1 (5 bases). CDR1 and CDR2 (germline): MRHNA, SNTAGT. CDR3 length: 13 amino acids. V was cut by 5 bases and J by 7 bases, with 12 bases left in between. The CDR3 nucleotides read TGTGCCAGCAGTCCCAGCGGGGGGCAGCCCCAGCATTTT. Translated: CASSPSGGQPQHF.

The chain couples TRBV5-1 to TRBJ1-1; no reliable D call. The CDR3 covers 14 residues. The germline V gene encodes CDR1 SGHRS and CDR2 YFSETQ. Trimming pared 1 base from V and 0 bases from J, leaving 7 bases between. The CDR3 region is CASSLTEMNTEAFF. The CDR3 nucleotides read TGCGCCAGCAGCTTGACAGAGATGAACACTGAAGCTTTCTTT.

The chain recombines TRBV4-3 with TRBJ1-2; TRBD1 agrees at 7 bases. CDR3 length: 14 amino acids. The V segment lost 1 base and the J segment 7 bases; nucleotides outside the gene matches: 6. CDR1 and CDR2 (germline): LGHNA, YSLEER. CDR3 nucleotide sequence: TGCGCCAGCAGCCAAGTGATAGGGGGCTCTGGCTACACCTTC. It specifies CASSQVIGGSGYTF.

This clone was seen a single time. The V call is TRBV5-6, the J call TRBJ2-5; D may be TRBD2 (5 bases). V lost 2 bases, J lost 5 bases, and 7 bases lay in between. Germline values: CDR1 SGHDT, CDR2 YYEEEE. There are 12 residues in the CDR3. CDR3 residues: CASSFGGETQYF. As DNA, the CDR3 is TGTGCCAGCAGCTTCGGCGGGGAGACCCAGTACTTC.

CDR3 protein: CASSYGGTQYF. For the CDR3, the DNA is TGTGCCAGCAGTTACGGAGGTACGCAGTATTTT. The gene calls are TRBV6-6 and TRBJ2-3; possible D gene TRBD2, 5 bases. Trimming shortened V by 2 bases and J by 8 bases, and 5 bases separated the two germline ends. The length of the CDR3 is 11 residues. Germline V gene data show CDR1 as MNHNY and CDR2 as SVGAGI (reference sequence).

Note on this clone: Just one base apart from a much larger clone, this may be a read error. J is TRBJ2-7 and V is TRBV27; 8 nucleotides line up with TRBD1. The ends lost 6 bases at V and 2 bases at J; junction bases unmatched: 6. The germline gives CDR1 MNHEY, CDR2 SMNVEV (reference sequence). This CDR3 has 14 residues. CDR3 loop: CASSPRDRTYEQYF. For the CDR3, the DNA is TGTGCCAGCAGCCCCCGGGACAGGACCTACGAGCAGTACTTC.

The genes are TRBV29-1 and TRBJ1-2; weak D call: TRBD1 (5 bases). Looked up from germline, CDR1 is SQVTM and CDR2 is ANQGSEA. V was pared by 4 bases and J by 3 bases, with 9 bases between. The CDR3 runs to 12 residues. CDR3 sequence reads: CSVVRVDYGYTF. The CDR3 DNA reads as TGCAGCGTTGTCAGGGTGGACTATGGCTACACCTTC. Combining the CDR3 with reference TRBV29-1 and TRBJ1-2 gives the whole variable domain SAVISQKPSRDICQRGTSLTIQCQVDSQVTMMFWYRQQPGQSLTLIATANQGSEATYESGFVIDKFPISRPNLTFSTLTVSNMSPEDSSIYLCSVVRVDYGYTFGSGTRLTVV.

J is TRBJ2-5 and V is TRBV30; D uncertain. The DNA matches TRBJ2-7 better at its end, which makes the J call doubtful. Germline CDR1 reads GTSNPN; CDR2 reads SVGIG (reference sequence). The CDR3 runs 11 residues. The CDR3 is CAWSVEYEQYF. CDR3 coding DNA: TGTGCCTGGAGTGTGGAGTACGAGCAGTACTTC.

The gene calls are TRBV10-3 and TRBJ2-1; D is perhaps TRBD1 (6 bases). Between the trimmed V and J ends, which lost 0 bases and 6 bases, there was a span of 15 bases. Germline V gives CDR1 ENHRY, CDR2 SYGVKD. The CDR3 totals 16 residues. In DNA, the CDR3 is TGTGCCATCAGTGAGTCCAATGCCCAAGGGGGCAATGAGCAGTTCTTC. Translating it yields CAISESNAQGGNEQFF.

This rearrangement joins TRBV30 to TRBJ2-7; 9 nucleotides agree with TRBD2. J lost 3 bases, V lost 2 bases, and 5 bases had no gene match. The CDR3 spans 14 residues. The germline CDR1 and CDR2 sequences are GTSNPN and SVGIG (reference sequence). For the CDR3, the DNA is TGTGCCTGGAGTATAGCGGGGGCTTACTACGAGCAGTACTTC. Translating gives CAWSIAGAYYEQYF. The full variable domain, with the rest looked up from reference TRBV30 and TRBJ2-7, is SQTIHQWPATLVQPVGSPLSLECTVEGTSNPNLYWYRQAAGRGLQLLFYSVGIGQISSEVPQNLSASRPQDRQFILSSKKLLLSDSGFYLCAWSIAGAYYEQYFGPGTRLTVT.

This clone has only one observation. J is TRBJ2-3 and V is TRBV7-2; 8 bases are shared with TRBD2. CDR3 length: 19 amino acids. Losses at the gene ends were 2 bases for V and 0 bases for J; bases not matched to a gene: 13. Germline V gene sequence: CDR1 SGHTA, CDR2 FQGNSA. CDR3 residues: CASSLYRRGARGSTDTQYF. The CDR3 DNA reads TGTGCCAGCAGCTTATACCGGCGGGGGGCCCGAGGGAGCACAGATACGCAGTATTTT.

This chain joins TRBV29-1 and TRBJ1-1, with unresolved D. Germline loops: CDR1 SQVTM, CDR2 ANQGSEA. The CDR3 runs to 12 residues. Trimming stripped 1 base from V and 5 bases from J, with 8 bases between. The CDR3 DNA is TGCAGCGTTGAAGGACGAGGGACTGAAGCTTTCTTT. Its translation is CSVEGRGTEAFF.

The rearrangement uses TRBV2 and TRBJ2-7; 14 bases fit TRBD2. Germline CDR1 is SNHLY and CDR2 is FYNNEI. This CDR3 region has 17 residues. The V segment lost 6 bases and the J segment 2 bases; nucleotides outside the gene matches: 9. CDR3 nucleotide sequence: TGTGCCAGCAGGACCGGGACTAGCGGGGGAAATACCTACGAGCAGTACTTC. This sequence encodes CASRTGTSGGNTYEQYF.